These 10 T cell receptor beta chains were sequenced from one sample in a study of T cells in Graves' hyperthyroidism and ophthalmopathy. RNA transcripts gave rise to amplified TCR beta CDR3 regions. Using the HTBI primer set, a first-round RT-PCR was run on the TCR CDR3. TCRdb used MiXCR to reprocess the multiplex PCR reads, holding one entry per CDR3 protein. The sample contains some 460,000 distinct CDR3 sequences, approximately 14% of which appear only once. Material for sequencing was blood. The receptors stem from a woman under 30 with Graves' hyperthyroidism.

This clonotype was seen repeatedly, ten times or more. This sequence joins TRBV28 and TRBJ1-2; 8 bases match TRBD1. Germline CDR1 reads MDHEN; CDR2 reads SYDVKM. Trimming took 1 base from V and 3 from J; bases not matched to a gene: 4. This CDR3 has 15 amino acids. The CDR3 sequence is CASSLLTGEDYGYTF. The CDR3 DNA reads TGTGCCAGCAGTTTATTGACAGGGGAAGACTATGGCTACACCTTC.

In its sample, this clonotype was seen many times. V usage is TRBV7-9 and J usage is TRBJ2-7, with D possibly being TRBD2 (7 bases). The V end lost 5 bases, the J end lost 3 bases, and 17 bases lay between the germline ends. Germline CDR1 reads SEHNR; CDR2 reads FQNEAQ (reference sequence). The CDR3 is 15 amino acids. For the CDR3, the DNA is TGTGCCAGCAGCAGAGCGGGACATCCGAACTACGAGCAGTACTTC. It yields the protein CASSRAGHPNYEQYF.

This CDR3 reads CASSQDRTVQETQYF. CDR3 coding DNA: TGTGCCAGCAGCCAAGACCGGACCGTACAAGAGACCCAGTACTTC. The J gene is TRBJ2-5, the V gene TRBV3-1; D remains unclear. Trimming took 0 bases from V and 2 from J, leaving 10 bases between them. This CDR3 has 15 amino acids. From germline, CDR1 is LGHDT and CDR2 YNNKEL (reference sequence).

This clonotype came up many times. The rearrangement joins TRBV3-1 to TRBJ1-2; the D gene is possibly TRBD1 (5 bases). Trimming removed 4 bases at V and 6 bases at J, with 15 bases between. This CDR3 spans 14 amino acids. Germline V gene sequence: CDR1 LGHDT, CDR2 YNNKEL (reference sequence). The CDR3 sequence: CASSPLTWGDGYTF. In DNA, the CDR3 is TGTGCCAGCAGCCCTCTGACGTGGGGGGATGGCTACACCTTC.

This clonotype has ten or more counts. The chain recombines TRBV20-1 with TRBJ2-1; D perhaps matches TRBD2 (6 bases). The V end was cut by 1 base, the J end by 6 bases, with 22 bases between. Per germline, CDR1 DFQATT and CDR2 SNEGSKA (reference sequence). The CDR3 totals 17 residues. The CDR3 sequence is CSARAGGILPRLNEQFF. In DNA form, the CDR3 reads TGCAGTGCTAGAGCTGGAGGGATTCTACCGCGACTCAATGAGCAGTTCTTC.

This clonotype occurred a few times. The chain has TRBV7-8 and TRBJ2-2; D possibly corresponds to TRBD1 (6 bases). There are 15 residues in the CDR3. V lost 3 bases, J lost 3 bases, and 11 bases lay in between. The V gene's germline CDR1 is SGHVS and CDR2 FQNEAQ. CDR3 in DNA: TGTGCCAGCAGCTTCAGACAGGTAGACACCGGGGAGCTGTTTTTT. Protein product: CASSFRQVDTGELFF.

In its sample, this clonotype was seen many times. V is TRBV15 and J is TRBJ2-1; TRBD2 might be the D (5 bases). The CDR3 has 15 amino acids. Germline assignment: CDR1 LNHNV and CDR2 YYDKDF (reference sequence). V was clipped by 7 bases and J by 0 bases, with 13 bases between them. This chain's CDR3 is CATKWGDLSYNEQFF. CDR3 in DNA: TGTGCCACCAAGTGGGGAGACCTCTCCTACAATGAGCAGTTCTTC. Full variable domain (missing parts from reference TRBV15 and TRBJ2-1): DAMVIQNPRYQVTQFGKPVTLSCSQTLNHNVMYWYQQKSSQAPKLLFHYYDKDFNNEADTPDNFQSRRPNTSFCFLDIRSPGLGDTAMYLCATKWGDLSYNEQFFGPGTRLTVL.

This clonotype was recorded at least ten times. The rearrangement uses TRBV20-1 and TRBJ1-6; D gene uncertain. Germline V lookup: CDR1 DFQATT, CDR2 SNEGSKA (reference sequence). V was trimmed by 5 bases and J by 7 bases, leaving 12 bases between them. The CDR3 covers 13 residues. This CDR3 is CSAFGRGNSPLHF. The CDR3 DNA sequence: TGCAGTGCTTTCGGGAGAGGAAATTCACCCCTCCACTTT.

The chain combines TRBV20-1 with TRBJ2-5; 9 nucleotides line up with TRBD1. The CDR3 totals 14 residues. Germline values: CDR1 DFQATT, CDR2 SNEGSKA (reference sequence). After removal of 5 bases from V and 3 bases from J, the junction contained 7 bases not matched to a gene. The CDR3 nucleotides read TGCAGTGCTGGGGGACAGGGTATAGAAGAGACCCAGTACTTC. Protein product: CSAGGQGIEETQYF.

Ten or more counts support this clonotype. The chain recombines TRBV10-3 with TRBJ2-5; D call uncertain. Per the germline V gene, CDR1 is ENHRY and CDR2 is SYGVKD. The CDR3 spans 12 residues. With 2 bases removed from V and 4 bases from J, the gap between germline ends came to 5 bases. The CDR3 reads CAISERGETQYF. Here the CDR3 DNA reads TGTGCCATCAGTGAGAGAGGAGAGACCCAGTACTTC.